This T cell receptor beta chain was sequenced for a study of cytomegalovirus exposure and HLA in healthy donors. The study ran its PCR with 60 Vbeta and 13 Jbeta primers. Libraries were prepared by immunoSEQ multiplex PCR; TCRdb keeps only in-frame clonotypes and omits some of them. The table lists around 150,000 clones, about 74% of them singletons. Trimming took off 8 bases at V and 4 bases at J, with 12 bases between the two ends. Germline V gene sequence: CDR1 SNHLY, CDR2 FYNNEI. This CDR3 spans 13 amino acids. This clone was counted between two and nine times. The sequencing sample was made of PBMCs. The chain is built from TRBV2 and TRBJ1-5; D is uncertain. This sequence was found in a male donor in good health and CMV-seronegative. The CDR3 sequence is CASLGEGNQPQHF. Written as DNA, the CDR3 is TGTGCCAGCCTAGGTGAGGGTAATCAGCCCCAGCATTTT.